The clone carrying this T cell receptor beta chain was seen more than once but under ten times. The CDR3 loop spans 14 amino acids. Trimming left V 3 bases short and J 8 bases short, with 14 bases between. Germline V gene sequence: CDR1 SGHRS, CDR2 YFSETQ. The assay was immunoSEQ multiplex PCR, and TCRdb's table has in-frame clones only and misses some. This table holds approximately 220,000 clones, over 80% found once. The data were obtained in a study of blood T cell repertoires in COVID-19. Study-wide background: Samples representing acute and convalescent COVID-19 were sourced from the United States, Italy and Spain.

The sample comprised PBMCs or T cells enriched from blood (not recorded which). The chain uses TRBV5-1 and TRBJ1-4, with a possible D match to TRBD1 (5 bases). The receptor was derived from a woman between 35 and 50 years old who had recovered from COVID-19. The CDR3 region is CASSSGEGREKLFF. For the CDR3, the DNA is TGCGCCAGCAGCTCGGGGGAGGGTCGGGAAAAACTGTTTTTT.